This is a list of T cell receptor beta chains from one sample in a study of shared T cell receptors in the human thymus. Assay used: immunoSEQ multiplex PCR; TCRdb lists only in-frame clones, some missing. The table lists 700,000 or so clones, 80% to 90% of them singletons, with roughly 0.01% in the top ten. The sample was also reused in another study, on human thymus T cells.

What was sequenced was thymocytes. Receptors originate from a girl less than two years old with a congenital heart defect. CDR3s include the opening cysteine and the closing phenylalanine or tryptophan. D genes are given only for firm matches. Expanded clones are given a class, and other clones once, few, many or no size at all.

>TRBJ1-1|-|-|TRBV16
CASSQSTGYTEAFF
TGTGCCAGCAGCCAATCTACAGGGTACACTGAAGCTTTCTTT
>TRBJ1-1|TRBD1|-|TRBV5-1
CASSPGQGRVNTEAFF
TGCGCCAGCAGCCCCGGACAGGGGCGGGTGAACACTGAAGCTTTCTTT
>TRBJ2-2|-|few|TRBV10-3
CATSDTSTGELFF
TGTGCCACCTCGGACACGTCCACCGGGGAGCTGTTTTTT
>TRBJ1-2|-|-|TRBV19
CASSTRWETGYTF
TGTGCCAGTAGTACGAGGTGGGAGACGGGCTACACCTTC
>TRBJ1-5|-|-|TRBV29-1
CSVRGGSGDQPQHF
TGCAGCGTTAGGGGGGGGTCCGGTGATCAGCCCCAGCATTTT
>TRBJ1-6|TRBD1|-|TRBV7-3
CASSSRDRGRGSPLHF
TGTGCCAGCAGCTCCCGGGACAGGGGAAGAGGGTCACCCCTCCACTTT
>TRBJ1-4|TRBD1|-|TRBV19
CASSGDRVNEKLFF
TGTGCCAGTAGTGGGGACAGGGTAAATGAAAAACTGTTTTTT
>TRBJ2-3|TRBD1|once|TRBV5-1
CASSLGGGRTDTQYF
TGCGCCAGCAGCTTGGGAGGGGGCCGCACAGATACGCAGTATTTT
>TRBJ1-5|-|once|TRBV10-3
CAISGGQDKSNQPQHF
TGTGCCATCAGCGGTGGCCAGGACAAGAGCAATCAGCCCCAGCATTTT
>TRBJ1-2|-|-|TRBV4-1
CASSQEGGYSGYGYTF
TGCGCCAGCAGCCAAGAAGGTGGATATAGCGGCTATGGCTACACCTTC
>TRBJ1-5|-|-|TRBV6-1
CASRIIRNQPQHF
TGTGCCAGCAGAATAATCCGCAATCAGCCCCAGCATTTT
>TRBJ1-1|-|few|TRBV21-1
CASRRSLRWTEAFF
TGTGCCAGCCGGCGGTCCCTGAGGTGGACTGAAGCTTTCTTT
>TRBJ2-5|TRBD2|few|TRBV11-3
CASSLVPLAGGLWQETQYF
TGTGCCAGCAGCTTAGTTCCACTAGCGGGGGGGCTTTGGCAAGAGACCCAGTACTTC
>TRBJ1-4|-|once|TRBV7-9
CASSLAGSGREKLFF
TGTGCCAGCAGCTTAGCGGGTAGCGGCCGGGAAAAACTGTTTTTT
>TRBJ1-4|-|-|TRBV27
CASSFITGSGEKLFF
TGTGCCAGCAGTTTCATCACAGGGTCAGGGGAAAAACTGTTTTTT
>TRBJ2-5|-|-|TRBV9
CASSVERTGTQYF
TGTGCCAGCAGCGTAGAAAGGACTGGGACCCAGTACTTC
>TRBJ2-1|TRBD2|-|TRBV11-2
CASSRTSGGAGEQFF
TGTGCCAGCAGCCGGACTAGCGGGGGGGCCGGGGAGCAGTTCTTC
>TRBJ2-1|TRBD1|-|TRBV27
CASRRKLGILGQSSSYNEQFF
TGTGCCAGCAGGAGAAAGCTCGGTATTCTGGGACAGTCGAGCTCCTACAATGAGCAGTTCTTC
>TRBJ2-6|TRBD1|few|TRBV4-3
CASSQSPGQGARITGANVLTF
TGCGCCAGCAGCCAGAGTCCGGGACAGGGGGCGCGAATTACTGGGGCCAACGTCCTGACTTTC
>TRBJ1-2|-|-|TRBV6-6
CASSYVAGTNYGYTF
TGTGCCAGCAGTTACGTCGCCGGGACAAACTATGGCTACACCTTC
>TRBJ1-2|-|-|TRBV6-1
CASSGDSDYGYTF
TGTGCCAGCAGTGGTGACAGTGACTATGGCTACACCTTC
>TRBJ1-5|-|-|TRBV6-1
CASSEAAGIGQPQHF
TGTGCCAGCAGTGAAGCGGCAGGGATTGGACAGCCCCAGCATTTT
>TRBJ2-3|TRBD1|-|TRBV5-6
CASSPTTDRGGTDTQYF
TGTGCCAGCAGCCCTACTACGGACAGGGGAGGCACAGATACGCAGTATTTT
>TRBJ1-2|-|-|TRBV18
CASTDMYGYTF
TGTGCCAGCACCGACATGTACGGCTACACCTTC
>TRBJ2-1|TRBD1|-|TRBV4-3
CASSSDRDYSEQFF
TGCGCCAGCAGCTCTGACAGGGATTACAGTGAGCAGTTCTTC
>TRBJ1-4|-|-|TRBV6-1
CASSEARGNGEKLFF
TGTGCCAGCAGTGAAGCGAGGGGGAACGGAGAAAAACTGTTTTTT